A single sample gave rise to the 8 T cell receptor beta chains below, sequenced in a study of cytomegalovirus exposure and HLA in healthy donors. Researchers ran the PCR with 60 Vbeta and 13 Jbeta primers. Sequencing used immunoSEQ multiplex PCR; TCRdb keeps in-frame clones, though not all of them. The sample has over 130,000 clones, roughly three quarters seen once; the top ten hold 1.5% to 2%. Specimen: PBMCs. These receptors all come from a woman aged 30 to 39 in good health and CMV-seronegative.

The chain combines TRBV28 with TRBJ2-7; TRBD1 might be the D (5 bases). This CDR3 contains 14 residues. Trimming cost V 5 bases and J 2 bases, with 13 bases left between them. CDR1 and CDR2 from the germline V gene are MDHEN and SYDVKM. The CDR3 DNA is TGTGCCAGCAGTCTAACAGGACAAACCTACGAGCAGTACGTC. This encodes CASSLTGQTYEQYV.

This clone was counted only a few times. This sequence joins TRBV9 and TRBJ1-2; 7 nucleotides line up with TRBD1. V shed 0 bases and J 7 bases; nucleotides not matched to a gene: 12. Germline CDR1 is SGDLS and CDR2 is YYNGEE. The CDR3 runs 16 residues. The CDR3 region is CASSVAFNRGGGGYTF. The CDR3 DNA is TGTGCCAGCAGCGTAGCTTTCAACAGGGGAGGAGGTGGCTACACCTTC.

This clone has only one observation. The chain is built from TRBV27 and TRBJ1-5; possible D gene TRBD1, 6 bases. V lost 4 bases and J lost 3, with 16 bases in between. This CDR3 contains 16 residues. Germline V gene data show CDR1 as MNHEY and CDR2 as SMNVEV (reference sequence). The CDR3 protein is CASSSWAGATNQPQHF. DNA of the CDR3: TGTGCCAGCAGTTCCTGGGCAGGGGCTACCAATCAGCCCCAGCATTTT.

The chain recombines TRBV5-1 with TRBJ2-3; D might be TRBD1 (5 bases). The V end lost 0 bases, the J end lost 5 bases, and 13 bases lay between the germline ends. The CDR3 contains 15 residues. Germline loops: CDR1 SGHRS, CDR2 YFSETQ. The CDR3 reads CASSLERQGRDTQYF. The CDR3 nucleotides read TGCGCCAGCAGCTTGGAGAGGCAGGGTAGAGATACGCAGTATTTT.

V and J are TRBV18 and TRBJ2-3, with TRBD2 identical over 14 bases. The CDR3 covers 19 residues. Losses at the gene ends were 6 bases for V and 0 bases for J; bases not matched to a gene: 11. Looked up from germline, CDR1 is KGHSH and CDR2 is LQKENI. The CDR3 here is CASSARGTSGGVSTDTQYF. CDR3 DNA: TGTGCCAGCTCGGCAAGAGGGACTAGCGGGGGAGTGAGCACAGATACGCAGTATTTT.

This chain's CDR3 is CSVVHRGRSNEKLFF. DNA for the CDR3: TGCAGCGTTGTCCACAGGGGGCGTTCTAATGAAAAACTGTTTTTT. The V and J genes are TRBV29-1 and TRBJ1-4; TRBD1 agrees at 9 bases. Losses at the gene ends were 4 bases for V and 3 bases for J; bases not matched to a gene: 6. CDR1 and CDR2 (germline): SQVTM, ANQGSEA. The CDR3 is made up of 15 amino acids.

The V and J genes are TRBV7-8 and TRBJ1-2; D possibly corresponds to TRBD1 (5 bases). Germline V gene data show CDR1 as SGHVS and CDR2 as FQNEAQ. V dropped 4 bases and J dropped 0 bases, with 12 bases sitting between them. The CDR3 extends over 15 amino acids. CDR3 nucleotide sequence: TGTGCCAGCAGCTGGAGTTCGACAGCTAACTATGGCTACACCTTC. It codes for CASSWSSTANYGYTF.

This rearrangement joins TRBV5-1 to TRBJ2-1, with 10 bases that match TRBD1. The CDR3 is made up of 14 amino acids. The V and J ends lost 6 bases and 9 bases, in that order; junction bases with no gene match: 9. Germline CDR1 SGHRS, CDR2 YFSETQ. CDR3 sequence (DNA): TGCGCCAGCACCCCGGGACAGGGGCGGAGTGAGCAGTTCTTC. As protein: CASTPGQGRSEQFF.